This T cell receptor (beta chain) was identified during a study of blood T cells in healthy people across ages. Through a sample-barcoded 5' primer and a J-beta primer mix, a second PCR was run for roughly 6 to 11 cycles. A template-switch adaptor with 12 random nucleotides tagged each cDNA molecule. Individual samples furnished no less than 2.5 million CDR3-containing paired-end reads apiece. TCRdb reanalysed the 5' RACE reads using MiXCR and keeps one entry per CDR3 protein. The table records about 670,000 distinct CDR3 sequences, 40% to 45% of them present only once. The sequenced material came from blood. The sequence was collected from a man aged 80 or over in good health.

CDR3 in amino acids: CASSTRQGTPLHF. For the CDR3, the DNA is TGTGCCAGCAGTACTAGACAGGGGACACCCCTCCACTTT. This rearrangement joins TRBV12-3 or TRBV12-4 to TRBJ1-6; 8 bases fit TRBD1. The CDR3 loop spans 13 amino acids. Unmatched junction bases numbered 5, after V lost 5 bases and J lost 11 bases.